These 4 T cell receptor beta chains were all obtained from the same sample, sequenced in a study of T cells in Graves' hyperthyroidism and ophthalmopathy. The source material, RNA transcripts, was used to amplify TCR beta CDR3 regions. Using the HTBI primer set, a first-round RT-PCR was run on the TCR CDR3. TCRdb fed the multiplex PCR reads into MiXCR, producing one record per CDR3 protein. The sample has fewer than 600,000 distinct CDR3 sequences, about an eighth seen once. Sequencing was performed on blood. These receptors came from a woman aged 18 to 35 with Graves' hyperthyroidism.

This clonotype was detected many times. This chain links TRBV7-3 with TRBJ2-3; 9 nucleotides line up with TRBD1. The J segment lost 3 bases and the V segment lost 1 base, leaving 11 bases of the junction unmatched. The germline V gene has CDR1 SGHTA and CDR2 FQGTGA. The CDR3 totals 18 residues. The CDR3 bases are TGTGCCAGCAGCTTAAGGGGTCCGGGACAGGGAATAACAGATACGCAGTATTTT. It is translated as CASSLRGPGQGITDTQYF.

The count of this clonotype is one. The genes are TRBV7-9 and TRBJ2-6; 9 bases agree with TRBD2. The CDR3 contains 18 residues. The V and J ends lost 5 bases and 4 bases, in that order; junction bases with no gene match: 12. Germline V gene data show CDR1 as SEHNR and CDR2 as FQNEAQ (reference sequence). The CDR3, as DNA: TGTGCCAGCAGCCGAGGGACTAGCCTGTTCTCCGGGGCCAACGTCCTGACTTTC. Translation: CASSRGTSLFSGANVLTF.

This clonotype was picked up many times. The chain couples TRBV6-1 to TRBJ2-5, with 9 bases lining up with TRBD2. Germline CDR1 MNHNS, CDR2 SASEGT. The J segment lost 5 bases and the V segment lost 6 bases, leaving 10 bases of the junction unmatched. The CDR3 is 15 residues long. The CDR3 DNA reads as TGTGCCAGCAGGGGCGGCGGGAGGGTGGGGGAGACCCAGTACTTC. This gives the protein CASRGGGRVGETQYF.

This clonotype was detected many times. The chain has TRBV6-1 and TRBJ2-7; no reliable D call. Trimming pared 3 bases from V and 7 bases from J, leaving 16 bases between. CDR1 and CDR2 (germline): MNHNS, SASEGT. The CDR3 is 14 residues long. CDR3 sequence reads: CASSDLVTTVEQYV. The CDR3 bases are TGTGCCAGCAGTGATCTCGTCACTACTGTGGAGCAGTACGTC.